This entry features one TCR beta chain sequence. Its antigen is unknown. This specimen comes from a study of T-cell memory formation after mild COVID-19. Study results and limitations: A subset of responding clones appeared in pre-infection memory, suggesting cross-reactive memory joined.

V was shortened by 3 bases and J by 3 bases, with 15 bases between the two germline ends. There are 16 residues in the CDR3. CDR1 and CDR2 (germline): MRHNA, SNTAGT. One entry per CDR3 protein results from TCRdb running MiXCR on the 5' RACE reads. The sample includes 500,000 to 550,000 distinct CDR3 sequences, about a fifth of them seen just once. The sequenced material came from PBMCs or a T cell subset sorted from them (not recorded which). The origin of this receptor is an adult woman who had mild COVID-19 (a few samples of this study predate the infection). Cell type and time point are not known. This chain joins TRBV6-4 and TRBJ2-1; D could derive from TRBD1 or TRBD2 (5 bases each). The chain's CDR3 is CASSEGAVGGYNEQFF. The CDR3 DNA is TGTGCCAGCAGTGAGGGAGCCGTTGGGGGCTACAATGAGCAGTTCTTC.